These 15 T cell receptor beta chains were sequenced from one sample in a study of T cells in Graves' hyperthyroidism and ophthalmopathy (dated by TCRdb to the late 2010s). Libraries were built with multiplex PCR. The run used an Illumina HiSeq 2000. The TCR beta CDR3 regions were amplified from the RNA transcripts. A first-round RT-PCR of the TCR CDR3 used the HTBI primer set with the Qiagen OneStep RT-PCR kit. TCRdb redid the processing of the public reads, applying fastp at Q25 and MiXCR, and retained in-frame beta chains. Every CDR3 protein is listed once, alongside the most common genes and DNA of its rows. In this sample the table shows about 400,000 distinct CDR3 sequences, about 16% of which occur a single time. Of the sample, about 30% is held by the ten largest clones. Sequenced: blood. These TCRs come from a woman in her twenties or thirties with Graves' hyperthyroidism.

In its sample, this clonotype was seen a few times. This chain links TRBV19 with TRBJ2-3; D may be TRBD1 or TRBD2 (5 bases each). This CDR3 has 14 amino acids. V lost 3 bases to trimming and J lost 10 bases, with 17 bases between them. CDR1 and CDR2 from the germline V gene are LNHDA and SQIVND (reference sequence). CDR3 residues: CASSMGVTLAAQYF. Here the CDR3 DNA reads TGTGCCAGTAGTATGGGGGTGACCTTGGCTGCGCAGTATTTT.

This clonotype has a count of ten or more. CDR3 coding DNA: TGTGCCAGCGGACTAGCGGGAGGCAATGAGCAGTTCTTC. It yields the protein CASGLAGGNEQFF. This sequence joins TRBV28 and TRBJ2-1; 14 bases fit TRBD2. Germline V gene data show CDR1 as MDHEN and CDR2 as SYDVKM. J lost 6 bases, V lost 8 bases, and 0 bases had no gene match. This CDR3 has 13 amino acids.

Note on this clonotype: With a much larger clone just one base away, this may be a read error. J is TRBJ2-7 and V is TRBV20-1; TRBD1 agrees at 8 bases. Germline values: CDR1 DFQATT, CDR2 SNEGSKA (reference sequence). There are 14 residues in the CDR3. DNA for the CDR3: TGCAGTGCACGGAAGGCAGGGGGCAACTACGGGCAGTACTTC. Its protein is CSARKAGGNYGQYF.

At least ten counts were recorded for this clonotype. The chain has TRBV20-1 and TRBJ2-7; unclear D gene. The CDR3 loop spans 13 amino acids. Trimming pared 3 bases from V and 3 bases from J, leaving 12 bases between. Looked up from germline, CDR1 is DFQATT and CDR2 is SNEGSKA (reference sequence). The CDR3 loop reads CSASAVRDYEQYF. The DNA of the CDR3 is TGCAGTGCTAGCGCGGTGAGAGACTACGAGCAGTACTTC.

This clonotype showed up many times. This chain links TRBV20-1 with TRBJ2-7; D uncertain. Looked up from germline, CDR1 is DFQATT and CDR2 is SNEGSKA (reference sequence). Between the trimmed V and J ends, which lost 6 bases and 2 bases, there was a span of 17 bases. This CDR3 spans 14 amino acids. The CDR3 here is CSAPRPGVAYEQYF. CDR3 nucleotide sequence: TGCAGTGCCCCCCGGCCTGGGGTCGCCTACGAGCAGTACTTC.

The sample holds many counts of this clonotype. Here the CDR3 reads CASSLGSGGPREQYF. The CDR3 DNA follows: TGTGCCAGCAGCTTAGGTTCGGGAGGGCCAAGAGAGCAGTACTTC. The chain has TRBV7-8 and TRBJ2-5; TRBD2 agrees at 8 bases. The germline gives CDR1 SGHVS, CDR2 FQNEAQ. The CDR3 runs to 15 residues. Trimming took 1 base from V and 11 from J; bases not matched to a gene: 12. Based on the CDR3 plus reference TRBV7-8 and TRBJ2-5, the full variable domain is GAGVSQSPRYKVAKRGQDVALRCDPISGHVSLFWYQQALGQGPEFLTYFQNEAQLDKSGLPSDRFFAERPEGSVSTLKIQRTQQEDSAVYLCASSLGSGGPREQYFGPGTRLLVL.

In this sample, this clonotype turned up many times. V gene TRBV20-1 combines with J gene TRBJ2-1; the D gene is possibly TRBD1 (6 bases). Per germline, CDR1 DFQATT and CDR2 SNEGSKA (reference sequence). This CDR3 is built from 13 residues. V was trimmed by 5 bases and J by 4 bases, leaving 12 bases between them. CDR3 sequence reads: CSAADRNYNEQFF. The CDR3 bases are TGCAGTGCTGCAGACAGGAATTACAATGAGCAGTTCTTC.

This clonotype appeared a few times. This chain's CDR3 is CASSPGRESPLHF. CDR3 nucleotide sequence: TGTGCCAGCAGCCCAGGACGAGAGTCACCCCTCCACTTT. The chain joins TRBV5-8 to TRBJ1-6; D not certain. Trimming shortened V by 4 bases and J by 10 bases, and 12 bases separated the two germline ends. The CDR3 covers 13 residues. Germline CDR1 SGHTS, CDR2 YDEGEE.

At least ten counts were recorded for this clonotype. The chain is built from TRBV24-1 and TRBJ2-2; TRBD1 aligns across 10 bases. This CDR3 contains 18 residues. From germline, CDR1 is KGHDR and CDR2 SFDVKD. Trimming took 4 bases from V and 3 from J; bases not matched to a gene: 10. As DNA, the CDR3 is TGTGCCACCAGTGAACCCAGTAAGGGACAGGGGTACACCGGGGAGCTGTTTTTT. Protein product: CATSEPSKGQGYTGELFF.

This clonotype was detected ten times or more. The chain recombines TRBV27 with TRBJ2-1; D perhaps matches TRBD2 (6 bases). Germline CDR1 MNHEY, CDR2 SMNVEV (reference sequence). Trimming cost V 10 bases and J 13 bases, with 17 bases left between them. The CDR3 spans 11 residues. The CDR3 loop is CATSWEAGQFF. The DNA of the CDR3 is TGTGCCACCTCGTGGGAGGCCGGACAGTTCTTC.

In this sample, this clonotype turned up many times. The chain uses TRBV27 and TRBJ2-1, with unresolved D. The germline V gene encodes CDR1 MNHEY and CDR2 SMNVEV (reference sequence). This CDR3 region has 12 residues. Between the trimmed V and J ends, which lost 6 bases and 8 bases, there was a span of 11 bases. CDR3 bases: TGTGCCAGCAGGACCGATGCCTATGAGCAGTTCTTC. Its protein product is CASRTDAYEQFF.

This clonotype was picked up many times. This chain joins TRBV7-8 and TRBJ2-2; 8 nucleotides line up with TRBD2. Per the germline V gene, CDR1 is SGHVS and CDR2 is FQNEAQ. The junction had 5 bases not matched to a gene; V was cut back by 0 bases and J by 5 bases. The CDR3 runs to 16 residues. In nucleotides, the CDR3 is TGTGCCAGCAGCTTAGCGCTGGGACTAGTGACCGGGGAGCTGTTTTTT. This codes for CASSLALGLVTGELFF.

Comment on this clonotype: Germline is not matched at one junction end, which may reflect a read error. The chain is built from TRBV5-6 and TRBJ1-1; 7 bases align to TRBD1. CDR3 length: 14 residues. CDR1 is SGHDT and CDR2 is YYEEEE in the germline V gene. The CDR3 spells CASSLDRAGTKAFF. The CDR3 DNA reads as TGTGCCAGCAGCTTAGACAGGGCAGGCACTAAAGCTTTCTTT.

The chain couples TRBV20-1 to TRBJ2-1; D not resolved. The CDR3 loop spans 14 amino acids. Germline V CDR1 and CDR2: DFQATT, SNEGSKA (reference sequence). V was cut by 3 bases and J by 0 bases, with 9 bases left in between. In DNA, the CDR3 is TGCAGTGCTAGGGGCCTTTTCTCCTACAATGAGCAGTTCTTC. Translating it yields CSARGLFSYNEQFF.

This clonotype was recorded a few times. Here the CDR3 DNA reads TGTGCCAGCAGCTACACTAGCGGCAACTACGAGCAGTACTTC. This gives the protein CASSYTSGNYEQYF. This chain joins TRBV5-6 and TRBJ2-7; 8 nucleotides match TRBD2. V lost 3 bases to trimming and J lost 3 bases; unmatched junction nucleotides: 5. The CDR3 consists of 14 residues. CDR1 and CDR2 (germline): SGHDT, YYEEEE.